This entry lists 4 T cell receptor beta chains sequenced from one sample in a study of blood T cell repertoires in COVID-19. Measured with immunoSEQ multiplex PCR; TCRdb has only the in-frame clones, and not every one. Of about 160,000 clones detected, 70% to 85% appear once; the ten largest clones hold about a fifth. Sequenced: peripheral blood. All receptors come from a woman at least 80 years old with acute or convalescent COVID-19.

V usage is TRBV7-2 and J usage is TRBJ2-1, with D perhaps matching TRBD2 (6 bases). Germline assignment: CDR1 SGHTA and CDR2 FQGNSA. This CDR3 region has 14 residues. V lost 0 bases, J lost 6 bases, and 9 bases lay in between. In nucleotides, the CDR3 is TGTGCCAGCAGCTTAGCGTGGGACTCCAATGAGCAGTTCTTC. Translating gives CASSLAWDSNEQFF.

V gene TRBV5-6 combines with J gene TRBJ1-2; D is perhaps TRBD1 (5 bases). This CDR3 spans 11 amino acids. The germline V gene has CDR1 SGHDT and CDR2 YYEEEE. V gave up 3 bases and J gave up 7 bases, with 7 bases separating them. The CDR3 DNA reads as TGTGCCAGCAGCTGGAGGGGTGGCTACACCTTC. Translation gives CASSWRGGYTF.

The chain couples TRBV4-1 to TRBJ1-2, with D possibly matching TRBD1 (6 bases). Germline loops: CDR1 MGHRA, CDR2 YSYEKL. This CDR3 contains 13 residues. Trimming cost V 9 bases and J 7 bases, with 18 bases left between them. The CDR3 spells CASRATGSSGYTF. The CDR3 coding sequence is TGCGCCAGTCGCGCTACAGGGTCGTCTGGCTACACCTTC.

The chain uses TRBV2 and TRBJ1-2; no reliable D call. V lost 4 bases to trimming and J lost 3 bases, with 12 bases between them. This CDR3 is 14 amino acids long. Germline V gives CDR1 SNHLY, CDR2 FYNNEI. For the CDR3, the DNA is TGTGCCAGCAGTGCCGGGTTAACCTACTATGGCTACACCTTC. It codes for CASSAGLTYYGYTF.